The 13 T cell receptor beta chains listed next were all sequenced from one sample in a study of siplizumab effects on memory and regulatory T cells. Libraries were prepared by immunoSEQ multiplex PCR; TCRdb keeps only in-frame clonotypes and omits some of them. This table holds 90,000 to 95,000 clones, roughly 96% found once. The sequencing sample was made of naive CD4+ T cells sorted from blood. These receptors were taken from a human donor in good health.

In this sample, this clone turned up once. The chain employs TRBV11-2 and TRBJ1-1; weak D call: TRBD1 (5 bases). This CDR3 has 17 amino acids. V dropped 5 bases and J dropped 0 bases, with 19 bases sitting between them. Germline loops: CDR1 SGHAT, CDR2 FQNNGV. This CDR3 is CASSPPGLWGLNTEAFF. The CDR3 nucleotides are TGTGCCAGCAGCCCACCGGGGTTGTGGGGGTTGAACACTGAAGCTTTCTTT.

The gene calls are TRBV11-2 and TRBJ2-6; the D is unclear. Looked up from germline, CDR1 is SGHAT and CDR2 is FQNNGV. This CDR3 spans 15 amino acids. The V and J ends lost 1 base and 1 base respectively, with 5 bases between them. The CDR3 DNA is TGTGCCAGCAGCTTAGTGGCATCTGGGGCCAACGTCCTGACTTTC. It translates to CASSLVASGANVLTF.

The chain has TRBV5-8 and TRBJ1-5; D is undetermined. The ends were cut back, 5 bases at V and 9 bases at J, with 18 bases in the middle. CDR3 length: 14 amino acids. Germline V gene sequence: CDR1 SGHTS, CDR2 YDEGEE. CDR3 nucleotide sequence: TGTGCCAGCAGAAAAATGGGTACGGTGGCGCCCCAGCATTTT. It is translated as CASRKMGTVAPQHF.

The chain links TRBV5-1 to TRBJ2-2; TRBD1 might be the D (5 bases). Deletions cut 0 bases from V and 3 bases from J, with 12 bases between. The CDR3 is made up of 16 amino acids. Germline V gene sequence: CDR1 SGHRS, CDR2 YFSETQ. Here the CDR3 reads CASSLVPGSDTGELFF. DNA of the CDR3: TGCGCCAGCAGCTTGGTGCCAGGGTCGGACACCGGGGAGCTGTTTTTT.

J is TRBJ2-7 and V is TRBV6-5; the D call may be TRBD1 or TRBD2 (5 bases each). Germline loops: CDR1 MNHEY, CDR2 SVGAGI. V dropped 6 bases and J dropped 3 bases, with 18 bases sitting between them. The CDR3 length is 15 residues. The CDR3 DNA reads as TGTGCCAGCAGAAAGGCCGGGACGTCTGGCTACGAGCAGTACTTC. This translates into CASRKAGTSGYEQYF.

The CDR3 reads CASSLGQNTDTQYF. Here the CDR3 DNA reads TGTGCCAGCAGCTTAGGGCAGAACACAGATACGCAGTATTTT. The V call is TRBV7-9, the J call TRBJ2-3, with D hard to call. V was pared by 1 base and J by 2 bases, with 7 bases between. The CDR3 contains 14 residues. Germline CDR1 and CDR2: SEHNR and FQNEAQ (reference sequence).

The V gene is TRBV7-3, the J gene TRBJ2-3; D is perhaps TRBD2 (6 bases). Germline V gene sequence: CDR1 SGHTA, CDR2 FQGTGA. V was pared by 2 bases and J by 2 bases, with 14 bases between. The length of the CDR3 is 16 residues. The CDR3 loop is CASSLLPGGNTDTQYF. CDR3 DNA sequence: TGTGCCAGCAGCTTACTTCCGGGCGGGAACACAGATACGCAGTATTTT.

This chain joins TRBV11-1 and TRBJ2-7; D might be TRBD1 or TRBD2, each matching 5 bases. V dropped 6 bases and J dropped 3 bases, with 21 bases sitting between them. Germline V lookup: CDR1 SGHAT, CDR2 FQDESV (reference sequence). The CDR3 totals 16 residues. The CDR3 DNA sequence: TGTGCCAGCAGTCGTTCGTCAGGGACGGCGCGCTACGAGCAGTACTTC. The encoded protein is CASSRSSGTARYEQYF.

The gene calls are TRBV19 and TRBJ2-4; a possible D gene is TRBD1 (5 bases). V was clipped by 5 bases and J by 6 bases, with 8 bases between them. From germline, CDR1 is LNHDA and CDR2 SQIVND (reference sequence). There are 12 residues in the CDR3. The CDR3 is CASSSQGNIQYF. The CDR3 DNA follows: TGTGCCAGTAGTTCTCAGGGAAACATTCAGTACTTC.

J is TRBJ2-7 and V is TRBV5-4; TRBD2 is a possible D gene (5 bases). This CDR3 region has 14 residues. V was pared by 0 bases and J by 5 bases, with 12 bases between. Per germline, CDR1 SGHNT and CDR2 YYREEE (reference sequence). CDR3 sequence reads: CASSLAGYLHEQYF. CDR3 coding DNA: TGTGCCAGCAGCTTGGCGGGGTACCTCCACGAGCAGTACTTC.

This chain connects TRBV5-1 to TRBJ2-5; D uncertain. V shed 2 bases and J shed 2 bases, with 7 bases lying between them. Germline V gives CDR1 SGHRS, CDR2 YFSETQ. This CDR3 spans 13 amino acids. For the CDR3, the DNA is TGCGCCAGCAGCTTTCCTGGACAAGAGACCCAGTACTTC. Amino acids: CASSFPGQETQYF.

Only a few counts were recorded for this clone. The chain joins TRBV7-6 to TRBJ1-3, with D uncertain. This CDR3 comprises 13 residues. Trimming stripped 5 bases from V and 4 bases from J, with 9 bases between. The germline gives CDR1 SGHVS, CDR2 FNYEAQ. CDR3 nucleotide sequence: TGTGCCAGCAGCCCCCCGGGGGGAAACACCATATATTTT. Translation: CASSPPGGNTIYF.

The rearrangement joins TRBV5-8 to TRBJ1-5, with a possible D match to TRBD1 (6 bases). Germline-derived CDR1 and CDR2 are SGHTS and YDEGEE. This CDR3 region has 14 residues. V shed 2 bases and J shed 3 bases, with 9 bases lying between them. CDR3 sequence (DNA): TGTGCCAGCAGCTTTGGACAGTACAATCAGCCCCAGCATTTT. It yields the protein CASSFGQYNQPQHF.